This T cell receptor beta chain was recorded in a study of OX40 agonist ivuxolimab in advanced cancers. Clones were read by immunoSEQ multiplex PCR, and TCRdb kept only the in-frame ones, dropping some. In the table there are approximately 69,000 clones, 65% to 90% of which are singletons. To note about this clone: Its antigen is as yet unknown.

Patients had blood sampled at baseline and again on cycle 4 day 1 and cycle 7 day 1. Study-wide findings and caveats: Clonal expansion was seen in CD4+ and CD8+ blood T cells by week 6 at 0.1 to 3.0 mg/kg.

Sequenced material: CD4+ or CD8+ T cells sorted from blood, taken in a trial of the OX40 agonist ivuxolimab. The sequence was collected from an adult with an advanced solid tumor such as melanoma, head and neck, liver or kidney cancer.

CDR3 residues: CASSFDRGRTGELFF. The CDR3 coding sequence is TGTGCCAGCAGTTTTGACAGGGGAAGAACCGGGGAGCTGTTTTTT. The rearrangement links TRBV6-5 to TRBJ2-2; 8 nucleotides agree with TRBD1. V trimming: 4 bases; J trimming: 5 bases; junction bases outside the gene matches: 6. Germline CDR1 and CDR2: MNHEY and SVGAGI. The CDR3 runs to 15 residues.